This T cell receptor beta chain originates from a study of CD8 T cells in seronegative destructive rheumatoid arthritis (TCRdb year 2020). Context from the whole study: Biological drugs were being received by seven of the eight CND-RA patients at the time of sampling. Peripheral CD8+ TCRbeta repertoires were compared between CCP-negative destructive rheumatoid arthritis (CND-RA) patients and newly diagnosed seropositive RA, seronegative RA and healthy controls. The seropositive RA, seronegative RA and healthy control comparison cohorts were obtained from an earlier published TCRbeta dataset rather than being newly sequenced.

The CND-RA patients tested negative on the clinical CCP2 antibody test, and joint destruction in these patients kept progressing despite active therapy. Every CND-RA patient had failed conventional anti-rheumatic therapy and showed typical joint destruction in the wrists and ankles. Sampling of CND-RA patients was performed not at diagnosis but after long disease histories, which spanned decades in several cases. Approximately 50 millilitres of EDTA-anticoagulated peripheral blood were collected from each patient. Peripheral blood mononuclear cells were isolated by Ficoll-Paque PLUS density gradient separation. AutoMACS magnetic bead positive selection was used to isolate CD8+ cells from fresh or cryopreserved PBMCs, and flow cytometry was used to check purity. Genomic DNA was extracted using Nucleospin Tissue or Tissue XS kits and then quantified on a Qubit 2.0 fluorometer. The CDR3 contains 16 residues, cysteine and phenylalanine counted. Of the read, only the CDR3 DNA is kept; its 48 bases are in frame from base 1. CDR1 SEHNR and CDR2 FQNEAQ were looked up in the germline V gene (reference sequence). V is reduced by 5 bases and J by 5 bases, leaving a spacing of 19 bases between them.

General findings and caveats noted by the study authors: In the absence of diagnostic samples, TCR repertoire differences may be partly attributable to poor disease control over the years rather than being present at onset. CND-RA patients appeared to carry a distinct set of enriched public clonotypes, which the authors read as support for a separate disease subset. The small size of the CND-RA cohort was acknowledged as a study limitation. No public clonotype enrichment survived Benjamini-Hochberg correction across the 117,399 clonotypes tested. More CMV-reactive and fewer influenza A-reactive CD8+ TCRbeta sequences were observed in CND-RA repertoires than in controls and other RA subtypes. After adjusting for age, CND-RA patients appeared to have less diverse, more clonal CD8+ TCRbeta repertoires than other RA subtypes.

Note on this clone: The target of this receptor is not known. Base quality data are lacking; no much larger clone is found one base away.

Genomic DNA from CD8+ cells was used for TCRbeta sequencing according to the manufacturer's instructions. A genomics technology centre in Finland ran the TCRbeta sequencing, which was done with the immunoSEQ assay. The original pipeline was this. Clonotype tables generated by the immunoSEQ preprocessing pipeline were converted into VDJtools format, and non-productive clonotypes were filtered out. Any sample with fewer than 10,000 reads was excluded, the remaining samples were subsampled to 10,000 reads, and most of the eight CND-RA samples made it through. Shannon-Wiener, Simpson and clonality indices were calculated with the VDJtools CalcDiversityStats function on data subsampled to 10,000 reads. To infer antigen specificity, non-singleton TCRbeta clonotypes were hard-matched against VDJdb, meaning no mismatches were allowed. Clusters with potentially shared antigen targets were formed by grouping CDR3 sequences that differed by one amino acid (Hamming distance 1). After each group was resampled to six samples, one-sided Fisher's exact tests checked public clonotypes for group enrichment, with the whole procedure repeated ten times. Imported from immuneACCESS, the table was reduced by TCRdb to in-frame sequences with V and J called. These copies leave out some clones; in studies compared against another copy, an unresolved V gene accounts for under half, and the cause of the remainder is not known. V and J calls and clone size are given by that table; D and trimming were obtained from the DNA. For this sample the table gives 13,000 or so clones, of which less than 90% were detected only once. The top ten hold about a quarter of the sample.

The rearrangement joined TRBV7-9 to TRBJ2-1; 6 matching bases give a weak D call of TRBD1. This receptor was taken from a woman aged 25 to 55 with seronegative destructive rheumatoid arthritis. The sample was CD8+ T cells from blood. The DNA reads TGTGCCAGCAGCCCCATCGCCTCGACAGGAAACAATGAGCAGTTCTTC. It codes for CASSPIASTGNNEQFF.